This T cell receptor (beta chain) was captured in a study of cytomegalovirus exposure and HLA in healthy donors. Notes on the study in general: It was reported that TCR beta sequences correctly inferred the HLA-A and HLA-B alleles for most subjects. Within a later analysis, the majority of CMV-associated TCR beta chains appeared HLA-restricted. Most TCR sequences proved rare, with some public TCRs found in many donors.

Germline CDR1 and CDR2: MNHNS and SASEGT. CDR3 length: 16 amino acids. The V and J ends lost 2 bases and 4 bases respectively, with 17 bases between them. The PCR had 60 Vbeta and 13 Jbeta primers. Assay: immunoSEQ multiplex PCR; the TCRdb copy retains only in-frame clones and omits some. The table includes around 140,000 clones, around four fifths detected once. This clone was recorded only once. Its antigen remains unknown. Sequencing was done on a sample of PBMCs. This clonotype was obtained from a woman between 55 and 75 years old in good health and CMV-seropositive. The V and J genes are TRBV6-1 and TRBJ2-5; D not certain. The CDR3 nucleotides read TGTGCCAGCAGTGAATCTATTAACAGCTTAGGAGAGACCCAGTACTTC. Its protein product is CASSESINSLGETQYF.